The 8 T cell receptor beta chains in this list originate from one sample, sequenced in a study of blood T cell repertoires in COVID-19. Profiling relied on immunoSEQ multiplex PCR, and the TCRdb table lists in-frame clones only, not all of them. The sample lists 180,000 or so clones; around 85% were seen once. What was sequenced was peripheral blood. These receptors all come from a man aged 55 to 70 who had recovered from COVID-19.

V and J are TRBV6-5 and TRBJ2-7, with unresolved D. The germline gives CDR1 MNHEY, CDR2 SVGAGI. The CDR3 has 14 residues. V lost 7 bases, J lost 6 bases, and 19 bases lay in between. The CDR3 protein is CASTRAGSNFEQYF. The CDR3 DNA follows: TGTGCCAGCACTAGAGCCGGTTCAAACTTCGAGCAGTACTTC.

About this clone itself: The sample has other DNA sequences that encode this CDR3 too. The genes are TRBV9 and TRBJ2-3; 10 bases line up with TRBD2. V shed 0 bases, J shed 1 base, and the junction held 2 bases outside the gene matches. Per germline, CDR1 SGDLS and CDR2 YYNGEE. This CDR3 comprises 16 residues. CDR3 sequence reads: CASSVGLAGGTDTQYF. CDR3 DNA sequence: TGTGCCAGCAGCGTAGGCCTAGCGGGGGGCACAGATACGCAGTATTTT. The full variable domain, completed using reference TRBV9 and TRBJ2-3, is DSGVTQTPKHLITATGQRVTLRCSPRSGDLSVYWYQQSLDQGLQFLIQYYNGEERAKGNILERFSAQQFPDLHSELNLSSLELGDSALYFCASSVGLAGGTDTQYFGPGTRLTVL.

The chain joins TRBV3-1 (or the pseudogene TRBV3-2) to TRBJ1-2, with 7 bases matching TRBD1. From germline, CDR1 is LGHDT and CDR2 YNNKEL (reference sequence). The CDR3 covers 16 residues. J was trimmed by 5 bases and V by 1 base; bases with no gene match: 10. CDR3 loop: CASSQAPSAGGYGYTF. CDR3 nucleotide sequence: TGTGCCAGCAGCCAAGCTCCCTCCGCAGGGGGGTATGGCTACACCTTC.

This clone has a count of ten or more. The V and J genes are TRBV7-9 and TRBJ2-3; no reliable D call. The CDR3 consists of 14 residues. V lost 3 bases and J 7 bases, leaving 14 bases between the germline ends. Germline CDR1 is SEHNR and CDR2 is FQNEAQ (reference sequence). CDR3 sequence (DNA): TGTGCCAGCAGCTTCTCCTCGAACAGTAATACGCAGTATTTT. Translation: CASSFSSNSNTQYF.

This sequence joins TRBV27 and TRBJ1-5; tentative D call: TRBD1 (5 bases). There are 13 residues in the CDR3. Germline CDR1 is MNHEY and CDR2 is SMNVEV (reference sequence). V lost 3 bases and J 4 bases, leaving 7 bases between the germline ends. CDR3 in amino acids: CASSFGGNQPQHF. The CDR3 DNA reads as TGTGCCAGCAGTTTCGGGGGAAATCAGCCCCAGCATTTT.

The rearrangement uses TRBV9 and TRBJ2-3; 9 bases are a match to TRBD2. Germline lookup yields CDR1 SGDLS and CDR2 YYNGEE. This CDR3 has 16 residues. The V gene end was trimmed by 4 bases and the J gene end by 2 bases; junction bases not matched to a gene: 8. The CDR3 loop is CASSPSAGGPTDTQYF. In nucleotides, the CDR3 is TGTGCCAGCAGCCCATCAGCGGGGGGACCCACAGATACGCAGTATTTT.

This chain connects TRBV10-3 to TRBJ1-2, with D possibly matching TRBD1 (6 bases). CDR3 size: 14 residues. V was cut by 0 bases and J by 13 bases, with 18 bases left in between. Germline V lookup: CDR1 ENHRY, CDR2 SYGVKD. DNA for the CDR3: TGTGCCATCAGTGAGTCCGGGACACACCACAGAGGCACCTTC. Amino acids: CAISESGTHHRGTF.

This clone was counted a single time. The V and J genes are TRBV7-8 and TRBJ2-7; TRBD1 is a possible D gene (5 bases). Germline values: CDR1 SGHVS, CDR2 FQNEAQ. Trimming removed 1 base at V and 4 bases at J, with 14 bases between. The CDR3 extends over 15 amino acids. CDR3 protein: CASSLGQGTHYEQYF. The CDR3 DNA reads TGTGCCAGCAGCTTAGGGCAGGGAACCCATTACGAGCAGTACTTC.